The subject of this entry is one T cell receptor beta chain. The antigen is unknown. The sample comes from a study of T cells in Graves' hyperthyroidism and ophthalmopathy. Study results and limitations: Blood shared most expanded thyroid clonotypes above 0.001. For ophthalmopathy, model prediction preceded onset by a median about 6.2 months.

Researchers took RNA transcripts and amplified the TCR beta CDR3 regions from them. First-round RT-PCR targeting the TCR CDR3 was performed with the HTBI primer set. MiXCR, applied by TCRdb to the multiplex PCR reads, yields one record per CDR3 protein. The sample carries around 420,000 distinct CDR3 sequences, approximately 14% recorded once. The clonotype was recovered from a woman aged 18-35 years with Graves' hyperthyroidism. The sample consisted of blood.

CDR3 amino acids: CSASSQGTGELFF. The DNA for the CDR3 is TGCAGTGCTAGCTCACAGGGCACCGGGGAGCTGTTTTTT. This chain connects TRBV20-1 to TRBJ2-2, with D possibly being TRBD1 (6 bases). V lost 3 bases and J lost 4, with 9 bases in between. CDR1 and CDR2 from the germline V gene are DFQATT and SNEGSKA (reference sequence). The CDR3 loop spans 13 amino acids.